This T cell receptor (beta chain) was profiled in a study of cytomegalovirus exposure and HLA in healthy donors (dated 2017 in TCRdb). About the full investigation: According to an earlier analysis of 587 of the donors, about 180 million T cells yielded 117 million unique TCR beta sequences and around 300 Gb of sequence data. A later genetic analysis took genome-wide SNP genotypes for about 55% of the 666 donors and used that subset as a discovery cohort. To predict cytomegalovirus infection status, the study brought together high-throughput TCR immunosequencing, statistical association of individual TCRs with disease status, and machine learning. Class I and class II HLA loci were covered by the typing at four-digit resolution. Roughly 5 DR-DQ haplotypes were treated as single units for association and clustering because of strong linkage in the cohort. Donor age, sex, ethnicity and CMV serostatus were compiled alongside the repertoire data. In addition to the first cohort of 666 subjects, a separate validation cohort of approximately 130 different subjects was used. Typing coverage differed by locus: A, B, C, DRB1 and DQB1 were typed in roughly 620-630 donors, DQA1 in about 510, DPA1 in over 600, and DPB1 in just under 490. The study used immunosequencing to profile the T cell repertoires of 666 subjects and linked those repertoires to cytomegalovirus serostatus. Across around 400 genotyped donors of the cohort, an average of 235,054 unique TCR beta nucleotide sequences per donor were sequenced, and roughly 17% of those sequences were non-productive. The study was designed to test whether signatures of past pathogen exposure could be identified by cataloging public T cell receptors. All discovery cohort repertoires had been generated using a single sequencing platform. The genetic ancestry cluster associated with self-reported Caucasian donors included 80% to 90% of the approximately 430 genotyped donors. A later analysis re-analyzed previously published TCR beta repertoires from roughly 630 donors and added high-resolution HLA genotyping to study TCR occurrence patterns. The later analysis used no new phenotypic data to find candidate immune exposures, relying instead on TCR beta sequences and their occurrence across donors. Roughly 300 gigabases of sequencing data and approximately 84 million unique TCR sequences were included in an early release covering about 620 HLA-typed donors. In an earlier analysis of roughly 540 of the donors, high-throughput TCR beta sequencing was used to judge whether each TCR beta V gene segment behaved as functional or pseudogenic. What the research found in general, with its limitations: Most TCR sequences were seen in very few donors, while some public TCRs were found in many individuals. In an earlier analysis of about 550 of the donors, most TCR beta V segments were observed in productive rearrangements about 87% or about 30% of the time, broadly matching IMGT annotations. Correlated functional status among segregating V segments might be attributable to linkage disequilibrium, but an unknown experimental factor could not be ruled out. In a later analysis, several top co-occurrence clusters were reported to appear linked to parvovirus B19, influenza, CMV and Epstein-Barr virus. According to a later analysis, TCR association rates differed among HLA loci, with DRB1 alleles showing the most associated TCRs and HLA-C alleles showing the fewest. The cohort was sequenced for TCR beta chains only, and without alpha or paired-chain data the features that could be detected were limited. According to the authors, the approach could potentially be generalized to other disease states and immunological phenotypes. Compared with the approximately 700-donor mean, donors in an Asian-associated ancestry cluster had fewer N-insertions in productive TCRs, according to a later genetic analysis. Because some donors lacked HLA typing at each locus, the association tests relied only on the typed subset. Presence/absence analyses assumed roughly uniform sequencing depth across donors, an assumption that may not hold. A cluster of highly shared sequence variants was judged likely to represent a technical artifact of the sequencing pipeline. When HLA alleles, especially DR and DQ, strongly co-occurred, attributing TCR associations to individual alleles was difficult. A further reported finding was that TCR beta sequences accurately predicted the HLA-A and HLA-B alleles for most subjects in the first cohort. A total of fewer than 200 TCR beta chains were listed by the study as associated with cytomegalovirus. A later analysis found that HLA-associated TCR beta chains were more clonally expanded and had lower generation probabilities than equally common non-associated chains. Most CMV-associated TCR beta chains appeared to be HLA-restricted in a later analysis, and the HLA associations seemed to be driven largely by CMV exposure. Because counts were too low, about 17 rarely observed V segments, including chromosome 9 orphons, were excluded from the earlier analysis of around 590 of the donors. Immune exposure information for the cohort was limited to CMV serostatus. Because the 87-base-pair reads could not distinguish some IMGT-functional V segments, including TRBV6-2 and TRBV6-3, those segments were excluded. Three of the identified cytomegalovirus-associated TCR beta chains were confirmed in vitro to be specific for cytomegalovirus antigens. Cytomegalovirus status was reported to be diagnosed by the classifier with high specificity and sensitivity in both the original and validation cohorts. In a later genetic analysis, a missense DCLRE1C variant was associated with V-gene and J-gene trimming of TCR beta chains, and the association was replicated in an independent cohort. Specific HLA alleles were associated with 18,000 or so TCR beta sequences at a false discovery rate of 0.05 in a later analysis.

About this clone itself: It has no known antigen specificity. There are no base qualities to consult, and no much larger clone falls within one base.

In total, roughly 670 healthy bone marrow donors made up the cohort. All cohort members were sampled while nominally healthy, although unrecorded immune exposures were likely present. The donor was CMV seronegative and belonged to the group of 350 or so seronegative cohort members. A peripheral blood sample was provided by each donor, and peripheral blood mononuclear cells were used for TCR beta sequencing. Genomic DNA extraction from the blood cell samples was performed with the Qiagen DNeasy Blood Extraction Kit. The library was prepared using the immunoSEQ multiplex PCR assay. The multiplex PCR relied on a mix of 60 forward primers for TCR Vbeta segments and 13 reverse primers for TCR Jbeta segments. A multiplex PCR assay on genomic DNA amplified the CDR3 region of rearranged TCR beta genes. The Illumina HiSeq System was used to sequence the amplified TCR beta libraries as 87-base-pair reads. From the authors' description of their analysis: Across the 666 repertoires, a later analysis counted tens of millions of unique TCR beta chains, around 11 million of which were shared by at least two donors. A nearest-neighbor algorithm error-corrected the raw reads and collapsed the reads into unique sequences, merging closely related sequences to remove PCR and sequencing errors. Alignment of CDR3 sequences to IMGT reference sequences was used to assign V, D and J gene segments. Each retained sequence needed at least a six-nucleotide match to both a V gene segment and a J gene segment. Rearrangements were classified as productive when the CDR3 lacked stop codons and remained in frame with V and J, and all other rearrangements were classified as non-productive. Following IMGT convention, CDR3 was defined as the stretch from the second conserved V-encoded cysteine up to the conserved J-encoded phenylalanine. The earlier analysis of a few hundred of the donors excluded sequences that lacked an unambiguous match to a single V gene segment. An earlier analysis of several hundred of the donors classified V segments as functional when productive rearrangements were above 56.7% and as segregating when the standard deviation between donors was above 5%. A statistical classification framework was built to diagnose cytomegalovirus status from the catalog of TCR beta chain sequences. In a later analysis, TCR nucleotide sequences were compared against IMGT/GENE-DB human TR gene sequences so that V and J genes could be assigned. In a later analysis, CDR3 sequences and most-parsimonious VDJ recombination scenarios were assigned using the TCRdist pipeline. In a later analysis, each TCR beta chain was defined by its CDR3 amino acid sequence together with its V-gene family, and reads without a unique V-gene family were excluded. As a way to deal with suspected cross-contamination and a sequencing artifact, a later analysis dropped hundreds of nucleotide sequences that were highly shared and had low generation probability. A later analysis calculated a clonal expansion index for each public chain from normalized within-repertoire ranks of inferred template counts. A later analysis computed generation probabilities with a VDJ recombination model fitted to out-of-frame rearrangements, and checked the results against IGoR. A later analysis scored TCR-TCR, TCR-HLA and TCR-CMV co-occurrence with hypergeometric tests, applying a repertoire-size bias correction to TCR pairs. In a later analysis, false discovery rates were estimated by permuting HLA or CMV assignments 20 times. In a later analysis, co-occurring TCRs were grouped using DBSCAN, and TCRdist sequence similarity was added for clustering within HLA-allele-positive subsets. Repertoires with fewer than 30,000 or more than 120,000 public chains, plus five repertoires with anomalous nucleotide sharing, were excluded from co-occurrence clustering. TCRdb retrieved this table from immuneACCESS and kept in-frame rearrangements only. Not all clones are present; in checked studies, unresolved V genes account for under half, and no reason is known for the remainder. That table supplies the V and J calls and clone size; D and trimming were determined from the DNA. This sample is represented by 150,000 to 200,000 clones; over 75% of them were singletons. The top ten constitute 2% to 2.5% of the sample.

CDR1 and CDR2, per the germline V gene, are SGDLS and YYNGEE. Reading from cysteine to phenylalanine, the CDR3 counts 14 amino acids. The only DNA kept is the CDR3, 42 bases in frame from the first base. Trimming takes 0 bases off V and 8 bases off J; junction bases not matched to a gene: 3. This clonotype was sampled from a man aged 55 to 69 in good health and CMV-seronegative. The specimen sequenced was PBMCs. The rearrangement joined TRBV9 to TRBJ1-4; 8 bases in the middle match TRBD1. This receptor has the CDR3 CASSVDRDREKLFF. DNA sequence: TGTGCCAGCAGCGTAGACAGGGACAGGGAAAAACTGTTTTTT. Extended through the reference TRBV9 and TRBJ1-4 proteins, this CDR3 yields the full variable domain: DSGVTQTPKHLITATGQRVTLRCSPRSGDLSVYWYQQSLDQGLQFLIQYYNGEERAKGNILERFSAQQFPDLHSELNLSSLELGDSALYFCASSVDRDREKLFFGSGTQLSVL.